The sequence of this T cell receptor (beta chain) was determined in a study of cytomegalovirus exposure and HLA in healthy donors. Study-wide results and limits: From TCR beta sequences, most subjects' HLA-A and HLA-B alleles were reportedly predicted accurately. An analysis that came later showed most CMV-associated TCR beta chains appearing HLA-restricted.

CDR3 size: 14 residues. J was trimmed by 6 bases and V by 6 bases; bases with no gene match: 5. In germline, CDR1 is MDHEN, CDR2 SYDVKM. Concerning this clone: The antigen is undetermined.

The PCR was carried out with 60 Vbeta primers and 13 Jbeta primers. The method was immunoSEQ multiplex PCR; TCRdb's version includes in-frame clones alone and lacks a portion of them. The table records about 180,000 clones, 80% to 90% of them present only once. Sample: PBMCs. The origin of this receptor is a woman under 30 in good health and CMV-seropositive. The rearrangement uses TRBV28 and TRBJ1-4; the match to TRBD1 covers 9 bases. CDR3 region: CASSLDRGDEKLFF. For the CDR3, the DNA is TGTGCCAGCAGCCTTGACAGGGGGGATGAAAAACTGTTTTTT.